This T cell receptor (beta chain) comes out of a study of circulating and synovial CD4+ cells in juvenile arthritis. Whole-study findings and limits: Circulating pathogenic-like lymphocytes shared a substantially higher fraction of CDR3 sequences with synovium than bulk blood. CPL and bulk CD4 samples differed at least tenfold in T cell genomes.

The CDR3 is 14 residues long. Germline values: CDR1 MNHNY, CDR2 SVGAGI (reference sequence). V was shortened by 5 bases and J by 8 bases, with 18 bases between the two germline ends. A word on this clone: Its cognate antigen is unknown.

The table came from immunoSEQ multiplex PCR; TCRdb's copy has only in-frame clones and leaves some out. This sample has around 32,000 clones, with 90% to 95% found just once. The gene calls are TRBV6-6 and TRBJ1-2; weak D call: TRBD1 (6 bases). The TCR was taken from a human donor with juvenile idiopathic arthritis. Source material: CD4+ T cells from blood. As DNA, the CDR3 is TGTGCCAGCAGTGCAGTACCGGGGGGCGTCGGCTACACCTTC. Translation gives CASSAVPGGVGYTF.